These 17 T cell receptor beta chains share one sample of origin, sequenced in a study of cytomegalovirus exposure and HLA in healthy donors (dated by TCRdb to about 2017). Libraries were made using the immunoSEQ multiplex PCR assay. A mixture of 60 forward primers for TCR Vbeta segments and 13 reverse primers for TCR Jbeta segments was used in the multiplex PCR. As stored in TCRdb, this immuneACCESS dataset retains in-frame rearrangements with V and J assigned. A fraction of the clones does not appear; measured against another copy, unresolved V genes explain less than half of the discrepancy, and the remainder lacks a known reason. This sample has around 150,000 clones in its table, and roughly three quarters of those were observed once. Almost 4% of the sample lies in the top ten. Material for sequencing was PBMCs. The receptors originated from a man aged 18 to 29 in good health and CMV-seronegative.

The chain couples TRBV29-1 to TRBJ1-5; 7 nucleotides agree with TRBD1. Germline loops: CDR1 SQVTM, CDR2 ANQGSEA. The CDR3 runs to 14 residues. CDR3: CGAWDSGYNQPQHF. CDR3 bases: TGCGGCGCCTGGGACAGCGGTTACAATCAGCCCCAGCATTTT.

This chain uses TRBV7-3 with TRBJ2-3; TRBD2 is a possible D gene (5 bases). V was pared by 5 bases and J by 5 bases, with 14 bases between. The length of the CDR3 is 14 residues. Per the germline V gene, CDR1 is SGHTA and CDR2 is FQGTGA. The CDR3 is CASSPTLAGDTQYF. The DNA for the CDR3 is TGTGCCAGCAGCCCCACCCTGGCGGGAGATACGCAGTATTTT.

J is TRBJ1-6 and V is TRBV30; possibly TRBD1 for D (5 bases). The germline V and J ends were trimmed by 2 bases and 11 bases, with 13 bases remaining between them. The CDR3 consists of 13 residues. The germline V gene has CDR1 GTSNPN and CDR2 SVGIG (reference sequence). Written as DNA, the CDR3 is TGTGCCTGGAGTAAAGGGGCTGAGACACCCCTCCACTTT. It is translated as CAWSKGAETPLHF.

The chain links TRBV28 to TRBJ2-7; D is perhaps TRBD1 (7 bases). CDR1 is MDHEN, CDR2 SYDVKM, per germline. Trimming removed 3 bases from V and 4 bases from J, with 16 bases in between. The CDR3 is 15 residues long. The CDR3 DNA follows: TGTGCCAGCAGTTTGGAGGGGGCAGAGAGGTACGAGCAGTACTTC. Its translation is CASSLEGAERYEQYF.

V and J are TRBV2 and TRBJ2-1; the match to TRBD2 covers 14 bases. CDR3 length equals 15 residues. V dropped 6 bases and J dropped 8; count of bases not matched to a gene: 6. Germline CDR1 SNHLY, CDR2 FYNNEI. The CDR3, as DNA: TGTGCCAGCAGCGGGACTAGCGGGAGTGTCGATGAGCAGTTCTTC. This codes for CASSGTSGSVDEQFF.

The genes are TRBV5-4 and TRBJ2-2; the match to TRBD1 covers 9 bases. The CDR3 spans 15 residues. The V segment lost 5 bases and the J segment 7 bases; nucleotides outside the gene matches: 9. Looked up from germline, CDR1 is SGHNT and CDR2 is YYREEE (reference sequence). The CDR3 protein is CASSQNRGHVGELFF. CDR3 bases: TGTGCCAGCAGTCAAAACAGGGGGCATGTCGGGGAGCTGTTTTTT.

This chain links TRBV6-1 with TRBJ1-1; D not resolved. V was pared by 3 bases and J by 3 bases, with 17 bases between. There are 16 residues in the CDR3. The germline V gene has CDR1 MNHNS and CDR2 SASEGT. CDR3 residues: CASSDEVRDGDTEAFF. DNA of the CDR3: TGTGCCAGCAGTGATGAAGTCCGGGATGGGGACACTGAAGCTTTCTTT.

The chain combines TRBV9 with TRBJ2-5; possible D gene TRBD1, 5 bases. CDR1 is SGDLS, CDR2 YYNGEE, per germline. The germline V and J ends were trimmed by 2 bases and 2 bases, with 13 bases remaining between them. The CDR3 length is 15 residues. CDR3 sequence reads: CASSVLSGAQETQYF. Here the CDR3 DNA reads TGTGCCAGCAGCGTTCTCAGTGGGGCGCAAGAGACCCAGTACTTC. Complete variable domain (other parts from reference TRBV9 and TRBJ2-5): DSGVTQTPKHLITATGQRVTLRCSPRSGDLSVYWYQQSLDQGLQFLIQYYNGEERAKGNILERFSAQQFPDLHSELNLSSLELGDSALYFCASSVLSGAQETQYFGPGTRLLVL.

This rearrangement joins TRBV2 to TRBJ1-3; a possible D gene is TRBD1 (5 bases). The CDR3 spans 14 residues. CDR1 is SNHLY, CDR2 FYNNEI, per germline. V shed 7 bases and J shed 4 bases, with 14 bases lying between them. Here the CDR3 reads CASTGGGGGNTIYF. The CDR3 bases are TGTGCCAGCACCGGGGGGGGTGGAGGAAACACCATATATTTT.

The chain carries TRBV6-1 and TRBJ1-2; the D gene is possibly TRBD1 (5 bases). The V and J ends lost 2 bases and 8 bases respectively, with 15 bases between them. Germline V gene lookup returns CDR1 MNHNS and CDR2 SASEGT. The CDR3 has 14 residues. DNA of the CDR3: TGTGCCAGCAGTGAATCGGGCAGGGTATGGGGCTACACCTTC. As protein: CASSESGRVWGYTF.

Concerning this clone: At the DNA level, this CDR3 is encoded by other sequences in the same sample as well. The chain joins TRBV7-9 to TRBJ1-5, with TRBD1 as a possible D gene (6 bases). CDR3 size: 14 residues. Germline assignment: CDR1 SEHNR and CDR2 FQNEAQ (reference sequence). Trimming took off 2 bases at V and 3 bases at J, with 8 bases between the two ends. The CDR3 loop is CASSLTGSNQPQHF. CDR3 bases: TGTGCCAGCAGCTTAACAGGGTCCAATCAGCCCCAGCATTTT.

This clone was found a few times. The chain joins TRBV19 to TRBJ1-2, with TRBD1 matching over 8 bases. This CDR3 is 15 amino acids long. The germline V gene has CDR1 LNHDA and CDR2 SQIVND (reference sequence). V was clipped by 6 bases and J by 5 bases; unmatched bases: 11. CDR3 sequence: CASRPPRQGAYGYTF. The CDR3 coding sequence is TGTGCCAGTAGACCCCCCCGGCAGGGGGCGTATGGCTACACCTTC.

This chain joins TRBV5-1 and TRBJ2-1, with a possible D match to TRBD2 (5 bases). V was pared by 4 bases and J by 2 bases, with 7 bases between. Germline values: CDR1 SGHRS, CDR2 YFSETQ. The CDR3 is 13 residues long. The CDR3 here is CASSPGTYNEQFF. The CDR3 DNA follows: TGCGCCAGCAGCCCCGGGACCTACAATGAGCAGTTCTTC.

The rearrangement joins TRBV15 to TRBJ2-1; TRBD2 matches at 7 bases. The length of the CDR3 is 15 residues. The V gene's germline CDR1 is LNHNV and CDR2 YYDKDF (reference sequence). J gave up 4 bases and V 4 bases, and 7 bases lay outside the gene matches. The CDR3 nucleotides are TGTGCCACCAGCACACGAGCGGGACCATACAATGAGCAGTTCTTC. Its protein product is CATSTRAGPYNEQFF.

The chain has TRBV30 and TRBJ1-5; D remains unclear. Trimming left V 5 bases short and J 2 bases short, with 16 bases between. Germline V lookup: CDR1 GTSNPN, CDR2 SVGIG (reference sequence). The CDR3 loop spans 15 amino acids. CDR3 residues: CAWGRMSAGNQPQHF. The CDR3, as DNA: TGTGCCTGGGGAAGGATGAGTGCGGGCAATCAGCCCCAGCATTTT. Looking up the rest from reference TRBV30 and TRBJ1-5 gives the full variable domain: SQTIHQWPATLVQPVGSPLSLECTVEGTSNPNLYWYRQAAGRGLQLLFYSVGIGQISSEVPQNLSASRPQDRQFILSSKKLLLSDSGFYLCAWGRMSAGNQPQHFGDGTRLSIL.

The gene calls are TRBV21-1 and TRBJ2-5; no DNA check was done on the table's D call, TRBD2. The better agreement between TRBJ2-7 and the DNA end casts doubt on the J call. TRBV21-1 is a listed pseudogene. This CDR3 spans 21 amino acids. The CDR3 protein is CASSKELGGLAGGPCRYEQYF. As DNA, the CDR3 is TGTGCCAGCAGCAAAGAACTCGGTGGACTAGCGGGAGGGCCTTGTCGTTACGAGCAGTACTTC.

A word on this clone: Other DNA variants within this sample encode the same CDR3. CDR3 coding DNA: TGTGCCATCAGTGAGTCGGGTGGACTCGACGTTGAGCAGTACTTC. Protein product: CAISESGGLDVEQYF. The chain employs TRBV10-3 and TRBJ2-7; possibly TRBD2 for D (5 bases). This CDR3 is built from 15 residues. V was clipped by 0 bases and J by 7 bases, with 16 bases between them. CDR1 ENHRY and CDR2 SYGVKD come from the germline V gene.